This TCR beta chain came from a study of blood T cell repertoires in COVID-19. Whole-study context: Nucleic acid was either cDNA or gDNA, and it came from T cells, B-cell-depleted T cells, or PBMCs.

TCRdb keeps only in-frame clones here, not all; method: immunoSEQ multiplex PCR. The sample has about 200,000 clones, about 93% seen once; the top ten hold approximately 0.5%. CDR1 is SGHVS and CDR2 is FNYEAQ in the germline V gene. Trimming stripped 1 base from V and 5 bases from J, with 13 bases between. The CDR3 consists of 15 residues. The chain carries TRBV7-6 and TRBJ2-3; D remains ambiguous. The sequenced sample consisted of peripheral blood. This clonotype originated in a man aged 45 to 65 with acute or convalescent COVID-19. The DNA of the CDR3 is TGTGCCAGCAGCTTAGGTATTGGCCCGGGAGATACGCAGTATTTT. Translation: CASSLGIGPGDTQYF.